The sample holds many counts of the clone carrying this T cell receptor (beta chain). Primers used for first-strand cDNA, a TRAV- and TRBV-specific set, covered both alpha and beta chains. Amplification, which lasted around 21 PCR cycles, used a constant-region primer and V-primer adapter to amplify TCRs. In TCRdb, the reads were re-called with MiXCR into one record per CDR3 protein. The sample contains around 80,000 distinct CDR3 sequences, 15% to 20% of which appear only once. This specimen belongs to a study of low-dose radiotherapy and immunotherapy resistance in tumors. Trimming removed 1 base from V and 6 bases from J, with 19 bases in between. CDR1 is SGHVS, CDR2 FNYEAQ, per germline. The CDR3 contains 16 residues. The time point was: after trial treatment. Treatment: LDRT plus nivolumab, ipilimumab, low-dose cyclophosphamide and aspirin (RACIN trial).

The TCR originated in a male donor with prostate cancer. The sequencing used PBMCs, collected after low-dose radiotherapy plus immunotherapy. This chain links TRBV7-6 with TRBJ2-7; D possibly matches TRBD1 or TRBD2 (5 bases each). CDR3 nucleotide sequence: TGTGCCAGCAGCTTAGGACCAGGGCAGGGTCGGGGCGAGCAGTACTTC. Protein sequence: CASSLGPGQGRGEQYF.